Listed here are 6 T cell receptor beta chains from one sample, sequenced in a study of blood T cell repertoires in COVID-19. Profiled with immunoSEQ multiplex PCR; TCRdb holds only in-frame clones, not every one. The table has tens of thousands of clones, 90% seen once; the top ten hold 4.5% to 7%. Sequenced sample: peripheral blood. The receptors were sampled from a human donor in a cohort sampled during active COVID-19.

CDR3 DNA sequence: TGTGCCAGCAGCTTAGGGCTTGGCAGAAGAACCGTCAATGAGCAGTTCTTC. It specifies CASSLGLGRRTVNEQFF. V is TRBV7-8 and J is TRBJ2-1; D unclear. In germline, CDR1 is SGHVS, CDR2 FQNEAQ. The germline V and J ends were trimmed by 1 base and 6 bases, with 19 bases remaining between them. The CDR3 has 17 residues.

This chain connects TRBV11-2 to TRBJ2-1; possible D gene TRBD2, 5 bases. The CDR3 spans 14 residues. Per germline, CDR1 SGHAT and CDR2 FQNNGV. Trimming removed 5 bases at V and 8 bases at J, with 16 bases between. In DNA, the CDR3 is TGTGCCAGCAGCCTACGCGACTATGTCGATGAGCAGTTCTTC. This codes for CASSLRDYVDEQFF.

This chain uses TRBV6-5 with TRBJ1-2; no clear D gene. The germline V and J ends were trimmed by 6 bases and 4 bases, with 15 bases remaining between them. The CDR3 extends over 14 amino acids. Germline assignment: CDR1 MNHEY and CDR2 SVGAGI. The CDR3 loop is CASSTHEEGYGYTF. The CDR3 nucleotides are TGTGCCAGCAGCACACACGAGGAAGGCTATGGCTACACCTTC.

The chain uses TRBV6-2 or TRBV6-3 and TRBJ2-5, with D uncertain. Germline V gene data show CDR1 as MNHEY and CDR2 as SVGEGT. The V end was cut by 8 bases, the J end by 3 bases, with 13 bases between. The CDR3 covers 13 residues. The CDR3 loop is CASSYYREETQYF. CDR3 coding DNA: TGTGCCAGCTCTTACTATAGAGAAGAGACCCAGTACTTC.

This rearrangement joins TRBV24-1 to TRBJ2-1; TRBD1 matches 12 bases. The germline V gene encodes CDR1 KGHDR and CDR2 SFDVKD. The CDR3 is made up of 17 amino acids. Trimming cost V 1 base and J 9 bases; bases outside gene matches: 9. Here the CDR3 reads CATSDFVVGQGAVEQFF. CDR3 sequence (DNA): TGTGCCACCAGTGATTTTGTTGTGGGACAGGGGGCCGTTGAGCAGTTCTTC.

The chain has TRBV28 and TRBJ2-3; the match to TRBD2 covers 9 bases. The CDR3 is 15 amino acids. Germline values: CDR1 MDHEN, CDR2 SYDVKM. The V segment lost 5 bases and the J segment 0 bases; nucleotides outside the gene matches: 3. The CDR3, as DNA: TGTGCCAGCAGTCGACTAGCGGTTAGCACAGATACGCAGTATTTT. Amino acids: CASSRLAVSTDTQYF.